These T cell receptor beta chains were read from a single sample in a study of cytomegalovirus exposure and HLA in healthy donors. Sequencing was performed with immunoSEQ multiplex PCR; in TCRdb, only in-frame clones are kept and a portion is missing. The sample contains around 110,000 clones, 73% of which appear only once. Sample: PBMCs. All receptors come from a man aged 30 to 39 in good health and CMV-seronegative. Both conserved end residues are part of each CDR3.

V gene	J gene	CDR3 protein
TRBV7-8	TRBJ1-6	CASSLGGARGFDF
TRBV9	TRBJ1-2	CASSRDYGYTF
TRBV27	TRBJ2-5	CASSLLGGATETQYF
TRBV7-6	TRBJ2-1	CASSSGQGSFDEQFF
TRBV21-1	TRBJ2-7	CASSKGLAGPWGYF
TRBV7-6	TRBJ1-2	CASSLGRGRQANYGYTF
TRBV28	TRBJ1-2	CASSYRVSYGYTF
TRBV5-1	TRBJ2-7	CASSRDNYEQYF
TRBV27	TRBJ2-4	CASRTGGPGKNIQYF
TRBV20-1	TRBJ1-2	CSARPPYGYTF
TRBV29-1	TRBJ1-3	CSVDEVVREVHF
TRBV28	TRBJ2-6	CASSAQGAGANVLTF
TRBV19	TRBJ1-1	CASSLRDRGRAFF
TRBV5-1	TRBJ2-1	CASSLKHSYNEQFF
TRBV6-5	TRBJ2-1	CASRTLAGGLNEQFF